The T cell receptor (beta chain) under discussion was sequenced for a study of T-cell reconstitution after alpha-beta-depleted transplantation in children. A TCRbeta library incorporating unique molecular identifiers was prepared. TCRdb ran MiXCR on the PCR reads and lists one entry per CDR3 protein. Among about 100,000 distinct CDR3 sequences listed, around 6.4% were seen once. This clonotype was seen ten or more times. The antigen remains undetermined. The germline V gene encodes CDR1 SQVTM and CDR2 ANQGSEA. The CDR3 extends over 12 amino acids. Trimming removed 5 bases at V and 6 bases at J, with 10 bases between. Study results and limitations: Reports say that about two months after transplant, the alpha-beta T cells came out of several hundred graft clones that had expanded. The study traced high day-60 TCRbeta diversity in some patients to surviving recipient T cells and thymic progenitors. One year post-transplant, T-cell counts and diversity were largely derived from T cells produced anew.

V and J are TRBV29-1 and TRBJ2-2; weak D call: TRBD2 (6 bases). Sequencing used PBMCs, mostly from graft donor cells, obtained 360 days after TCRalphabeta/CD19-depleted stem cell transplant. The sequence came from a male patient aged 2-15 years who had a stem cell transplant for acute lymphoblastic leukemia, so the T cells may come from the graft donor. CDR3 nucleotide sequence: TGCAGCGTTCCAAGGGAGGCCGGGGAGCTGTTTTTT. This gives the protein CSVPREAGELFF.